This T cell receptor beta chain was identified in a study of blood T cells in healthy people across ages. Together with a sample-barcoded 5' primer, a J-beta primer mix was included in a second PCR lasting about 7 to 11 cycles. MiXCR, run by TCRdb on the 5' RACE reads, gives a single entry per CDR3 protein. The table includes around 1,000,000 distinct CDR3 sequences, roughly 24% detected once. The CDR3 length is 13 residues. Per germline, CDR1 MGHDK and CDR2 SYGVNS. These data also featured in a second study, about T cells of mothers and their children.

The clonotype was recovered from a girl aged 2-9 years in good health. Sequenced sample: blood. The chain joins TRBV25-1 to TRBJ2-5, with D hard to call. TRBJ2-7 explains the end of the DNA better; the J call may be wrong. The CDR3 DNA reads TGTGCCAGCAGTGAACCCAGCTCCTACGAGCAGTACTTC. This translates into CASSEPSSYEQYF.